Below are 17 T cell receptor beta chains sequenced from a single sample in a study of cytomegalovirus exposure and HLA in healthy donors. Sequenced by immunoSEQ multiplex PCR; TCRdb stores in-frame clones only, minus some. The table records roughly 280,000 clones, around 85% of them present only once. The sequenced material came from PBMCs. These receptors were obtained from a woman aged 18-35 years in good health and CMV-seronegative.

Notes on this clone: One end of the junction is discordant with germline, which a read error may explain. J is TRBJ2-5 and V is TRBV9; tentatively, D is TRBD2 (5 bases). The length of the CDR3 is 12 residues. CDR1 and CDR2 (germline): SGDLS, YYNGEE. CDR3 sequence reads: CASSAEGYVIHF. The DNA for the CDR3 is TGTGCCAGCAGCGCAGAGGGCTACGTTATCCACTTC.

The genes are TRBV9 and TRBJ2-2; 9 nucleotides agree with TRBD2. Germline V gene sequence: CDR1 SGDLS, CDR2 YYNGEE. V lost 6 bases, J lost 1 base, and 4 bases stayed unmatched. This CDR3 has 15 amino acids. The CDR3 region is CASTLSGRNTGELFF. CDR3 bases: TGTGCCAGCACCCTTAGCGGGAGGAACACCGGGGAGCTGTTTTTT. The entire variable domain, with the rest obtained from reference TRBV9 and TRBJ2-2, is as follows: DSGVTQTPKHLITATGQRVTLRCSPRSGDLSVYWYQQSLDQGLQFLIQYYNGEERAKGNILERFSAQQFPDLHSELNLSSLELGDSALYFCASTLSGRNTGELFFGEGSRLTVL.

This clone has more than one count but fewer than ten. CDR3 coding DNA: TGCGCCAGCAGCCAAGATTGGACTATCCAGCCCCAGCATTTT. Translation: CASSQDWTIQPQHF. The V gene is TRBV4-3, the J gene TRBJ1-5; D remains unclear. Per germline, CDR1 LGHNA and CDR2 YSLEER. V lost 0 bases and J lost 7, with 10 bases in between. There are 14 residues in the CDR3.

The chain uses TRBV9 and TRBJ1-4, with TRBD1 matching over 9 bases. Trimming removed 0 bases from V and 8 bases from J; junction bases left unmatched: 11. The CDR3 length is 17 residues. Germline-derived CDR1 and CDR2 are SGDLS and YYNGEE. CDR3: CASSVGVRDRAGEKLFF. The CDR3, as DNA: TGTGCCAGCAGCGTAGGTGTCAGGGACAGGGCAGGCGAAAAACTGTTTTTT.

The chain uses TRBV5-6 and TRBJ2-3; 9 bases agree with TRBD2. The germline CDR1 and CDR2 sequences are SGHDT and YYEEEE. Germline trimming cut 1 base from V and 0 bases from J; bases unmatched to any gene: 6. The CDR3 is 17 amino acids. The CDR3 is CASSLSLAGISTDTQYF. The CDR3 bases are TGTGCCAGCAGCTTGAGCCTAGCGGGAATCAGCACAGATACGCAGTATTTT.

V gene TRBV27 combines with J gene TRBJ2-2, with 9 bases identical to TRBD1. The CDR3 covers 16 residues. V shed 3 bases and J 5 bases; nucleotides not matched to a gene: 7. Looked up from germline, CDR1 is MNHEY and CDR2 is SMNVEV (reference sequence). The CDR3 region has the DNA TGTGCCAGCAGTTTCTACAGGACAGGGGATACCGGGGAGCTGTTTTTT. Encoded protein: CASSFYRTGDTGELFF.

V and J are TRBV10-3 and TRBJ2-5, with 13 bases fitting TRBD2. In germline, CDR1 is ENHRY, CDR2 SYGVKD. The CDR3 loop spans 15 amino acids. Trimming at V came to 5 bases and at J to 5 bases, leaving 5 bases not matched to a gene. CDR3 nucleotides: TGTGCCATCAGTCCTGGACTAGCGGGAGAGGAGACCCAGTACTTC. Translation: CAISPGLAGEETQYF.

This sequence joins TRBV7-8 and TRBJ1-2; 7 bases map to TRBD1. This CDR3 spans 16 amino acids. V was pared by 2 bases and J by 5 bases, with 11 bases of the junction left unmatched. The germline gives CDR1 SGHVS, CDR2 FQNEAQ. Here the CDR3 reads CASSLRRAGQLYGYTF. The CDR3 region has the DNA TGTGCCAGCAGCTTAAGGAGGGCGGGACAGTTGTATGGCTACACCTTC.

The chain links TRBV6-5 to TRBJ1-2; 7 bases agree with TRBD1. Germline V gives CDR1 MNHEY, CDR2 SVGAGI. This CDR3 contains 14 residues. The J segment lost 8 bases and the V segment lost 0 bases, leaving 6 bases of the junction unmatched. This CDR3 is CASSYSRDSPGYTF. The CDR3 nucleotides are TGTGCCAGCAGTTACTCGAGGGACAGCCCAGGCTACACCTTC.

This clone appeared a single time. The rearrangement uses TRBV6-5 and TRBJ1-5; possibly TRBD1 for D (6 bases). The CDR3 has 14 amino acids. Germline V CDR1 and CDR2: MNHEY, SVGAGI. V shed 0 bases and J shed 7 bases, with 10 bases lying between them. CDR3 region: CASSYSQGHQPQHF. CDR3 DNA: TGTGCCAGCAGTTACTCCCAGGGGCACCAGCCCCAGCATTTT.

This clone was seen at least ten times. The chain recombines TRBV6-4 with TRBJ2-1; the match to TRBD2 covers 8 bases. This CDR3 region has 15 residues. Germline CDR1 and CDR2: MRHNA and SNTAGT. With 2 bases clipped from V and 2 bases from J, the junction kept 2 bases outside the gene matches. The CDR3 loop is CASSDRAGAYNEQFF. Written as DNA, the CDR3 is TGTGCCAGCAGTGACAGAGCGGGAGCCTACAATGAGCAGTTCTTC.

This chain uses TRBV6-5 with TRBJ2-5; TRBD1 aligns across 7 bases. This CDR3 region has 15 residues. Germline V gene data show CDR1 as MNHEY and CDR2 as SVGAGI. V shed 5 bases, J shed 1 base, and the junction held 7 bases outside the gene matches. In DNA form, the CDR3 reads TGTGCCAGCAGTACTTGGACAGGAGGCCAAGAGACCCAGTACTTC. This translates into CASSTWTGGQETQYF.

The chain carries TRBV9 and TRBJ1-2, with D possibly matching TRBD1 (5 bases). CDR1 and CDR2 (germline): SGDLS, YYNGEE. The CDR3 runs to 12 residues. The ends were cut back, 5 bases at V and 6 bases at J, with 11 bases in the middle. This CDR3 is CASSSDRNGYTF. CDR3 bases: TGTGCCAGCAGTTCAGACAGAAATGGCTACACCTTC. Complete variable domain (other parts from reference TRBV9 and TRBJ1-2): DSGVTQTPKHLITATGQRVTLRCSPRSGDLSVYWYQQSLDQGLQFLIQYYNGEERAKGNILERFSAQQFPDLHSELNLSSLELGDSALYFCASSSDRNGYTFGSGTRLTVV.

This clone was seen just once. The chain employs TRBV9 and TRBJ1-1; D not certain. Trimming removed 3 bases at V and 3 bases at J, with 9 bases between. Germline-derived CDR1 and CDR2 are SGDLS and YYNGEE. The CDR3 runs 13 residues. The CDR3 sequence: CASSGFAHTEAFF. In DNA, the CDR3 is TGTGCCAGCAGCGGATTCGCGCACACTGAAGCTTTCTTT.

J is TRBJ1-1 and V is TRBV5-1; possible D gene TRBD1, 5 bases. Germline values: CDR1 SGHRS, CDR2 YFSETQ. The CDR3 loop spans 13 amino acids. Trimming shortened V by 2 bases and J by 4 bases, and 9 bases separated the two germline ends. This chain's CDR3 is CASSLMGGTEAFF. The DNA of the CDR3 is TGCGCCAGCAGCTTAATGGGGGGCACTGAAGCTTTCTTT.

V gene TRBV7-3 combines with J gene TRBJ1-2, with D possibly matching TRBD1 (5 bases). Per the germline V gene, CDR1 is SGHTA and CDR2 is FQGTGA. The V end lost 5 bases, the J end lost 1 base, and 11 bases lay between the germline ends. The CDR3 has 14 amino acids. CDR3 sequence: CASSPGLGNYGYTF. The CDR3 bases are TGTGCCAGCAGCCCGGGACTTGGTAACTATGGCTACACCTTC.

This clone was recorded once. In DNA form, the CDR3 reads TGTGCCAGCAGCCAGGGGGCGAGGGGCAATCAGCCCCAGCATTTT. Translated: CASSQGARGNQPQHF. This chain uses TRBV28 with TRBJ1-5; 8 bases agree with TRBD1. The J segment lost 2 bases and the V segment lost 6 bases, leaving 6 bases of the junction unmatched. The CDR3 totals 15 residues. Germline CDR1 reads MDHEN; CDR2 reads SYDVKM.